This TCR beta chain was found in a study of blood T cell repertoires in COVID-19. Study at large: Specimens from acute and convalescent COVID-19 originated in the United States, Italy and Spain.

Profiled with immunoSEQ multiplex PCR; TCRdb holds only in-frame clones, not every one. The table records about 20,000 clones, roughly nine tenths of them present only once. Germline CDR1 and CDR2: SGHNT and YYREEE (reference sequence). The CDR3 loop spans 17 amino acids. V lost 4 bases and J lost 1; bases outside the gene matches: 10. The sample comprised peripheral blood. The chain has TRBV5-4 and TRBJ2-2, with 7 bases matching TRBD2. This sequence originates from a human donor with active COVID-19. The donor label of this sample is uncertain. CDR3 amino acids: CASSPGGASGNTGELFF. The CDR3 coding sequence is TGTGCCAGCAGCCCGGGAGGAGCTTCTGGGAACACCGGGGAGCTGTTTTTT.